The 11 T cell receptor beta chains given below trace back to one sample, sequenced in a study of shared clonotypes between healthy human individuals. Sequenced by immunoSEQ multiplex PCR; TCRdb stores in-frame clones only, minus some. The sample contains about 2 million clones, about 95% of which appear only once. As defined, naive CD8 cells were CD45RO-negative and positively selected for CCR7, with terminally differentiated effector memory CD45RA+ cells excluded. Sequencing was performed on naive CD8+ T cells sorted from blood. Source of these receptors: a man between 18 and 29 years old in good health.

This clone was seen a single time. This sequence joins TRBV4-1 and TRBJ1-1, with D possibly being TRBD1 (5 bases). The V end was cut by 1 base, the J end by 1 base, with 7 bases between. The CDR3 consists of 14 residues. Germline CDR1 is MGHRA and CDR2 is YSYEKL. The CDR3, as DNA: TGCGCCAGCAGCCAAGCGACAGAGAACACTGAAGCTTTCTTT. Encoded protein: CASSQATENTEAFF.

The chain carries TRBV28 and TRBJ1-1, with TRBD1 matching over 7 bases. The length of the CDR3 is 12 residues. V trimming: 10 bases; J trimming: 5 bases; junction bases outside the gene matches: 7. CDR1 is MDHEN, CDR2 SYDVKM, per germline. The CDR3 sequence: CATETGQTEAFF. The CDR3 DNA is TGTGCCACTGAAACGGGACAGACTGAAGCTTTCTTT.

The count of this clone is one. The rearrangement uses TRBV5-6 and TRBJ2-1, with D possibly being TRBD2 (5 bases). The V end lost 4 bases, the J end lost 5 bases, and 7 bases lay between the germline ends. The germline V gene has CDR1 SGHDT and CDR2 YYEEEE. This CDR3 has 12 residues. CDR3 sequence: CASSILDNEQFF. The CDR3 DNA is TGTGCCAGCAGCATACTAGACAATGAGCAGTTCTTC.

The rearrangement links TRBV7-9 to TRBJ2-7, with D hard to call. V was shortened by 2 bases and J by 5 bases, with 7 bases between the two germline ends. The germline V gene has CDR1 SEHNR and CDR2 FQNEAQ (reference sequence). The CDR3 is 12 amino acids. The CDR3 protein is CASSLNFNEQYF. The CDR3 DNA reads as TGTGCCAGCAGCTTAAATTTTAACGAGCAGTACTTC.

The chain combines TRBV7-3 with TRBJ1-6, with TRBD1 matching 7 bases. The germline gives CDR1 SGHTA, CDR2 FQGTGA. The CDR3 is 19 amino acids. Trimming removed 1 base from V and 0 bases from J; junction bases left unmatched: 9. CDR3 sequence: CASSLRVGDSSSYNSPLHF. CDR3 in DNA: TGTGCCAGCAGCTTAAGGGTAGGGGACAGCAGCTCCTATAATTCACCCCTCCACTTT.

The CDR3 reads CASSWTRGEPLHF. CDR3 in DNA: TGTGCCAGCAGTTGGACCCGGGGGGAACCCCTCCACTTT. The chain couples TRBV27 to TRBJ1-6; possibly TRBD1 for D (5 bases). The CDR3 covers 13 residues. With 4 bases removed from V and 12 bases from J, the gap between germline ends came to 13 bases. The V gene's germline CDR1 is MNHEY and CDR2 SMNVEV (reference sequence).

The rearrangement uses TRBV29-1 and TRBJ1-1; 11 nucleotides match TRBD1. CDR3 length: 16 amino acids. Germline trimming cut 4 bases from V and 3 bases from J; bases unmatched to any gene: 10. CDR1 is SQVTM and CDR2 is ANQGSEA in the germline V gene. Here the CDR3 reads CSVAFGTGGMDTEAFF. The DNA for the CDR3 is TGCAGCGTTGCTTTTGGGACAGGGGGAATGGACACTGAAGCTTTCTTT.

V gene TRBV15 combines with J gene TRBJ1-1, with D tentatively TRBD1 (5 bases). The CDR3 sequence is 14 residues long. Germline lookup yields CDR1 LNHNV and CDR2 YYDKDF (reference sequence). Trimming pared 5 bases from V and 2 bases from J, leaving 12 bases between. CDR3 in amino acids: CATSGGRENTEAFF. CDR3 DNA sequence: TGTGCCACCAGCGGTGGCAGGGAAAACACTGAAGCTTTCTTT.

The chain carries TRBV5-1 and TRBJ1-5; D is undetermined. CDR3 size: 16 residues. V lost 6 bases and J 1 base, leaving 17 bases between the germline ends. Germline loops: CDR1 SGHRS, CDR2 YFSETQ. The CDR3 bases are TGCGCCAGCACCCCCGGCAGGAGGGAAAGCAATCAGCCCCAGCATTTT. It is translated as CASTPGRRESNQPQHF. Combining the CDR3 with reference TRBV5-1 and TRBJ1-5 gives the whole variable domain KAGVTQTPRYLIKTRGQQVTLSCSPISGHRSVSWYQQTPGQGLQFLFEYFSETQRNKGNFPGRFSGRQFSNSRSEMNVSTLELGDSALYLCASTPGRRESNQPQHFGDGTRLSIL.

The chain has TRBV7-9 and TRBJ2-5; 7 positions match TRBD1. Looked up from germline, CDR1 is SEHNR and CDR2 is FQNEAQ (reference sequence). Trimming at V came to 5 bases and at J to 5 bases, leaving 11 bases not matched to a gene. The CDR3 consists of 15 residues. The CDR3 region is CASSAGTVELETQYF. CDR3 DNA sequence: TGTGCCAGCAGCGCCGGGACAGTGGAACTTGAGACCCAGTACTTC.

The V call is TRBV9, the J call TRBJ2-1; 9 bases align to TRBD2. J gave up 9 bases and V 0 bases, and 10 bases lay outside the gene matches. The CDR3 is made up of 16 amino acids. Per the germline V gene, CDR1 is SGDLS and CDR2 is YYNGEE. CDR3 nucleotide sequence: TGTGCCAGCAGCGTAGATCAGTGGGGGACTAGCATTGAGCAGTTCTTC. Translation: CASSVDQWGTSIEQFF.